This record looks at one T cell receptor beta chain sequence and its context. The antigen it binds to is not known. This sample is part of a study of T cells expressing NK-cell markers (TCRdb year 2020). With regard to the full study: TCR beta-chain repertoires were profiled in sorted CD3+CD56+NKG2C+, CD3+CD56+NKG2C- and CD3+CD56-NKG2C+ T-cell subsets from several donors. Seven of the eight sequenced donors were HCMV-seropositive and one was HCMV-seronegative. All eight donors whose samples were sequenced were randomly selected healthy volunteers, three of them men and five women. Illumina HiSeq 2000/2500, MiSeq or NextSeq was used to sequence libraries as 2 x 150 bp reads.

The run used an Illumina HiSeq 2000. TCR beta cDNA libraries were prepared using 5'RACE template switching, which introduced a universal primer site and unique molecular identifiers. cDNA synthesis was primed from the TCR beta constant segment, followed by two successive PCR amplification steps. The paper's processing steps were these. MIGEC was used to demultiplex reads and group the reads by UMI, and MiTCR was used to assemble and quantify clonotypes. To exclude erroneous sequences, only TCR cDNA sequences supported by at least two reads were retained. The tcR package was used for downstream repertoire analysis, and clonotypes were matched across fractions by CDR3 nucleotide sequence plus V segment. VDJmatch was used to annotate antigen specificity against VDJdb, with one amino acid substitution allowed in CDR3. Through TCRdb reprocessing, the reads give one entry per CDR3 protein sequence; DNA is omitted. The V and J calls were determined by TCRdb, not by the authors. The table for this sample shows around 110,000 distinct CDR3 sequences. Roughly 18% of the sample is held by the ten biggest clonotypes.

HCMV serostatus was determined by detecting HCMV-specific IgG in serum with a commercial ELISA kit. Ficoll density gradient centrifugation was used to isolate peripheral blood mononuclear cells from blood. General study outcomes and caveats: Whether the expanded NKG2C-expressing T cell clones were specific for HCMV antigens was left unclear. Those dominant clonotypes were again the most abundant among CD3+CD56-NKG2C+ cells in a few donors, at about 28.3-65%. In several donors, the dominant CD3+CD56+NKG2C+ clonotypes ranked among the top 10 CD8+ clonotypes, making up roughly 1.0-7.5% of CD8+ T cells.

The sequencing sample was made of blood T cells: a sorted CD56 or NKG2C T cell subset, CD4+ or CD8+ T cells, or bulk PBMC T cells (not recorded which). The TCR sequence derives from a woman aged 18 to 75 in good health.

The CDR3 corresponds to CASSLVLAEETQYF. The chain employs TRBV5-1 and TRBJ2-5; without DNA, the TCRdb call of TRBD2 cannot be checked. Measured from the cysteine to the phenylalanine, the CDR3 is 14 residues long. No DNA sequence was recorded. The germline V gene provides CDR1 SGHRS and CDR2 YFSETQ.